These 4 T cell receptor beta chains share one sample of origin, sequenced in a study of T cell repertoires in cytomegalovirus infection. TCRdb reprocessed the reads with MiXCR, giving one entry per CDR3 protein. Of fewer than 150,000 distinct CDR3 sequences in the sample, around 31% were seen once. The antigens these receptors bind are not known. This sample comprised CD8+ T cells from cultured PBMCs, obtained from culture after CMV antigen stimulation. The receptor set was obtained from a human donor in good health (CMV status not recorded). Some clones in this sample may be carry-over from other donors' samples.

CDR3: CASIGPDTQYF. The DNA for the CDR3 is TGTGCCAGCATTGGGCCAGATACGCAGTATTTT. The rearrangement links TRBV2 to TRBJ2-3; D is uncertain. The CDR3 is made up of 11 amino acids. The germline V and J ends were trimmed by 7 bases and 4 bases, with 6 bases remaining between them. CDR1 SNHLY and CDR2 FYNNEI come from the germline V gene.

CDR3: CASSRAVATPEAFF. The CDR3 region has the DNA TGTGCCAGTAGTAGGGCAGTCGCGACTCCTGAAGCTTTCTTT. This chain connects TRBV19 to TRBJ1-1; D is uncertain. The CDR3 sequence is 14 residues long. Germline CDR1 and CDR2: LNHDA and SQIVND (reference sequence). Trimming pared 4 bases from V and 6 bases from J, leaving 15 bases between.

The V gene is TRBV28, the J gene TRBJ2-3, with D perhaps matching TRBD2 (6 bases). The CDR3 totals 16 residues. V shed 6 bases and J shed 2 bases, with 18 bases lying between them. Germline V gene lookup returns CDR1 MDHEN and CDR2 SYDVKM. The CDR3 DNA follows: TGTGCCAGCAGCAACCCAAGTAGCGGAAACACAGATACGCAGTATTTT. Protein product: CASSNPSSGNTDTQYF.

The table lists this clonotype with many counts. The rearrangement joins TRBV7-6 to TRBJ2-1; D is unclear. The germline V gene encodes CDR1 SGHVS and CDR2 FNYEAQ. Trimming removed 1 base at V and 6 bases at J, with 7 bases between. The CDR3 runs 13 residues. The CDR3 coding sequence is TGTGCCAGCAGCTTAGAATCGACCAATGAGCAGTTCTTC. Its translation is CASSLESTNEQFF.